This T cell receptor beta chain was sequenced in a study of siplizumab effects on memory and regulatory T cells. Overall study findings and caveats: The alloreactive clones that mapped to unstimulated subsets made up only a minor fraction. Mappable CD4+ clones that were alloreactive averaged approximately 69% Treg-derived with siplizumab versus around 25% in controls. Apparently more diverse than memory cells, naive T cells also seemed major alloresponse contributors.

Produced via immunoSEQ multiplex PCR; TCRdb's table is partial and in-frame only. The sample holds more than 85,000 clones, approximately 90% seen once. Remarks on this clone: What it binds is not known. Other DNA sequences in the sample encode the same CDR3.

CDR3 size: 13 residues. Germline CDR1 is SGHNT and CDR2 is YENEEA. V gave up 1 base and J gave up 1 base, with 4 bases separating them. This sequence joins TRBV11-3 and TRBJ1-1; D gene uncertain. The clonotype comes from a human donor in good health. Sequences were obtained from CD4+ T cells sorted from blood. The CDR3, as DNA: TGTGCCAGCAGCTTAGGGAGGAACACTGAAGCTTTCTTT. It codes for CASSLGRNTEAFF.